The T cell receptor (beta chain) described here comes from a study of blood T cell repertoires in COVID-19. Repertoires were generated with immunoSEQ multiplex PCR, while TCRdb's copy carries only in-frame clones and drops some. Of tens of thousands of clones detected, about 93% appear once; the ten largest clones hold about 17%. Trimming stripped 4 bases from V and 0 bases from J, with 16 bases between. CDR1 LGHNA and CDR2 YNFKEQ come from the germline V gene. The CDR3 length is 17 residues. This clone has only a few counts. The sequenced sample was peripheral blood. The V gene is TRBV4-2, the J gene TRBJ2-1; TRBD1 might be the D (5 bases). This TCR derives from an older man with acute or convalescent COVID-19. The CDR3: CASSPRGAESSYNEQFF. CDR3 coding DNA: TGTGCCAGCAGCCCCCGTGGGGCGGAGAGCTCCTACAATGAGCAGTTCTTC.